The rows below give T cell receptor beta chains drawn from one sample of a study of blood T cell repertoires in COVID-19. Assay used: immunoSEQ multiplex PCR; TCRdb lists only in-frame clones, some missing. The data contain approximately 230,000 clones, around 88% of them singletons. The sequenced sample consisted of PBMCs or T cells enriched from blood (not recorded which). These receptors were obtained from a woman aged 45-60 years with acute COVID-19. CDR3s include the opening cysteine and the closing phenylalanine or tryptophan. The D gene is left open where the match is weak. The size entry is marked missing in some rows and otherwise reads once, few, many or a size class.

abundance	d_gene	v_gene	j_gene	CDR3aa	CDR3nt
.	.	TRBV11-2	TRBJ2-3	CASSLGGFADTQYF	TGTGCCAGCAGCTTAGGAGGGTTCGCAGATACGCAGTATTTT
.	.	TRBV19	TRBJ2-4	CASSTPEAGQNIQYF	TGTGCCAGTAGCACCCCGGAGGCGGGACAAAACATTCAGTACTTC
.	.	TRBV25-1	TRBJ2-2	CASSELRGELFF	TGTGCCAGCAGTGAATTGAGGGGGGAGCTGTTTTTT
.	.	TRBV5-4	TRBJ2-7	CASSLGRGSYEQYF	TGTGCCAGCAGCTTGGGCAGGGGTTCTTACGAGCAGTACTTC
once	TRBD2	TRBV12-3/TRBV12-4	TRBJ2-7	CASSLSGGHEQYF	TGTGCCAGCAGCCTCTCGGGGGGTCACGAGCAGTACTTC
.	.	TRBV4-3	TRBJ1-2	CASSQGGGYTF	TGCGCCAGCAGCCAAGGTGGCGGCTACACCTTC
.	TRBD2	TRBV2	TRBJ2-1	CASSGGSGAYNEQFF	TGTGCCAGCAGTGGAGGTAGCGGGGCCTACAATGAGCAGTTCTTC
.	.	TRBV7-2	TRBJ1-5	CASSSGHIPYSNQPQHF	TGTGCCAGCAGCTCGGGACATATACCTTATAGCAATCAGCCCCAGCATTTT
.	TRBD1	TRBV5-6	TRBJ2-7	CASSSAPRQGVLYYEQYF	TGTGCCAGCAGCTCAGCCCCGCGACAGGGAGTTCTCTACTACGAGCAGTACTTC
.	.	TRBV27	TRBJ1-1	CASSQGAGTEAFF	TGTGCCAGCAGCCAAGGGGCAGGGACTGAAGCTTTCTTT
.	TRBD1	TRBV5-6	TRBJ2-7	CASSLGNRGSYEQYF	TGTGCCAGCAGCTTGGGAAACAGGGGATCCTACGAGCAGTACTTC
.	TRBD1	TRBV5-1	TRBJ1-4	CASSLGQVEGEKLFF	TGCGCCAGCAGCTTAGGACAGGTTGAAGGAGAAAAACTGTTTTTT
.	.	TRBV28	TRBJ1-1	CASRPDSRRAFF	TGTGCCAGCAGGCCGGACAGCCGTCGGGCTTTCTTT
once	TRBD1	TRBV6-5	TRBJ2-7	CASSYSGTGNYEQYF	TGTGCCAGCAGTTACTCGGGGACAGGGAACTACGAGCAGTACTTC
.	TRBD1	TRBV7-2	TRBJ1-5	CASSPDRGGQPQHF	TGTGCCAGCAGCCCGGACAGGGGTGGTCAGCCCCAGCATTTT
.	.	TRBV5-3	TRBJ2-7	CARSLGAIILHEQYF	TGTGCCAGAAGCTTGGGGGCAATAATTTTGCACGAGCAGTACTTC
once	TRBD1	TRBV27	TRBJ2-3	CASSSDRDRGTDTQYF	TGTGCCAGCAGTTCCGACCGGGACAGGGGGACAGATACGCAGTATTTT
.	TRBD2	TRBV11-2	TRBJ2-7	CASGLAAGTVEQYF	TGTGCCAGCGGTCTAGCGGCCGGTACGGTTGAGCAGTACTTC
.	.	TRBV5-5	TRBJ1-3	CASTGAGNTIYF	TGTGCCAGCACAGGGGCTGGAAACACCATATATTTT
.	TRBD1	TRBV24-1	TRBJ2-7	CATSEWDSTEQYF	TGTGCCACCAGTGAGTGGGACAGCACCGAGCAGTACTTC
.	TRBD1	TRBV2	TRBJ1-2	CASSPGQDVYGYTF	TGTGCCAGCAGCCCAGGACAGGACGTCTATGGCTACACCTTC
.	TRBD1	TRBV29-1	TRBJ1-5	CSVQDTGAQHF	TGCAGCGTCCAAGACACAGGGGCCCAGCATTTT
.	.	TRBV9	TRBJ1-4	CASSPRGGANEKLFF	TGTGCCAGCAGCCCCCGCGGGGGGGCTAATGAAAAACTGTTTTTT
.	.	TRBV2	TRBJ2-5	CASSSQTEQETQYF	TGTGCCAGCAGCTCTCAGACAGAACAAGAGACCCAGTACTTC
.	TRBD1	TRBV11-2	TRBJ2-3	CASRSGTGSTDTQYF	TGTGCCAGCAGGTCCGGGACAGGGTCTACAGATACGCAGTATTTT
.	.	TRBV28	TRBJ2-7	CASSPGGGACYF	TGTGCCAGCAGTCCCGGTGGAGGGGCATGTTACTTC
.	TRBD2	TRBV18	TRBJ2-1	CASSPPGLAGGSSYNEQFF	TGTGCCAGCTCACCACCGGGACTAGCGGGAGGTAGCTCCTACAATGAGCAGTTCTTC
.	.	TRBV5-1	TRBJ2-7	CASSPPDYEQYF	TGCGCCAGCAGCCCTCCAGACTACGAGCAGTACTTC
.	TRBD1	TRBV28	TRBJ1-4	CASSLTGNGFLVELFF	TGTGCCAGCAGTTTGACAGGGAACGGATTTCTTGTGGAACTGTTTTTT
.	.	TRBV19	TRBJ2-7	CASSIGGGSNGVEQYF	TGTGCCAGTAGTATAGGTGGCGGCTCAAACGGGGTCGAGCAGTACTTC
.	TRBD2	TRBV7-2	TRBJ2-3	CASSLRAVQRELSTDTQYF	TGTGCCAGCAGCCTCCGGGCTGTTCAGCGGGAGCTTAGCACAGATACGCAGTATTTT
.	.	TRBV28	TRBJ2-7	CASSYLEQFRQYF	TGTGCCAGCAGTTACCTCGAACAATTTCGGCAGTACTTC
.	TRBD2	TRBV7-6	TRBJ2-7	CASSPAGGPAYEQYF	TGTGCCAGCTCCCCTGCGGGAGGTCCCGCCTACGAGCAGTACTTC
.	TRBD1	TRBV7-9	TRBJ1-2	CASSTIRDRGTNYGYTF	TGTGCCAGCAGCACCATCCGGGACAGGGGAACTAACTATGGCTACACCTTC
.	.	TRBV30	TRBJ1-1	CAWSVLRTEAFF	TGTGCCTGGAGTGTACTTCGCACTGAAGCTTTCTTT
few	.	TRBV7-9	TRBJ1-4	CASSSLEKLFF	TGTGCCAGCAGCTCACTAGAAAAACTGTTTTTT
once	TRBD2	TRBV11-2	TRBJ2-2	CASSLVGQSISGKSGELFF	TGTGCCAGCAGCTTAGTTGGACAGTCTATTAGCGGGAAATCCGGGGAGCTGTTTTTT
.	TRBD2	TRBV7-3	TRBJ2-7	CASSLTSGKSYEQYF	TGTGCCAGCAGCCTGACTAGCGGGAAGTCCTACGAGCAGTACTTC
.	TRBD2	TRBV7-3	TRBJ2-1	CASSLRALAGSYNEQFF	TGTGCCAGCAGCTTAAGGGCCCTAGCGGGATCCTACAATGAGCAGTTCTTC
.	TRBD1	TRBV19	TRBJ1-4	CASRTGTGNEKLFF	TGTGCCAGTAGAACCGGGACAGGGAATGAAAAACTGTTTTTT
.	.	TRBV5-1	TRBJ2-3	CASSLAGTDTQYF	TGCGCCAGCAGCTTGGCAGGGACAGATACGCAGTATTTT
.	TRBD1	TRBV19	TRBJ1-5	CASSTTGDQHF	TGTGCCAGTAGTACCACAGGGGACCAGCATTTT
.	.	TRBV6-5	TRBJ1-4	CASSYGRRDEKLFF	TGTGCCAGCAGTTACGGCCGGAGGGATGAAAAACTGTTTTTT
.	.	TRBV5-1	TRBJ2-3	CASSLGRGTDTQYF	TGCGCCAGCAGCTTGGGTCGAGGTACAGATACGCAGTATTTT
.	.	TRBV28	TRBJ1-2	CASSFGGQGYTF	TGTGCCAGCAGTTTCGGGGGGCAAGGCTACACCTTC
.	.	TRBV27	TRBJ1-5	CASSFNLGGQPQHF	TGTGCCAGCAGTTTTAATCTAGGTGGACAGCCCCAGCATTTT
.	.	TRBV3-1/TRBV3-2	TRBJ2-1	CASSQVGAYNEQFF	TGTGCCAGCAGCCAAGTGGGGGCGTACAATGAGCAGTTCTTC
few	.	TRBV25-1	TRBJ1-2	CASSGDRGRLVGYTF	TGTGCCAGCAGTGGTGATAGGGGCCGATTGGTTGGCTACACCTTC
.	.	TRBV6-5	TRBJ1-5	CASRRSYSNQPQHF	TGTGCCAGCAGACGGAGTTATAGCAATCAGCCCCAGCATTTT
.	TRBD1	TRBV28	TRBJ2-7	CASSLSRTGGYEQYF	TGTGCCAGCAGTTTATCCCGGACAGGGGGCTACGAGCAGTACTTC
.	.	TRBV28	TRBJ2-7	CASSLSQGEQYF	TGTGCCAGCAGTTTATCACAGGGCGAGCAGTACTTC
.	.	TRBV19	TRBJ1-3	CASSMGSSGNTIYF	TGTGCCAGTAGTATGGGCAGCTCTGGAAACACCATATATTTT
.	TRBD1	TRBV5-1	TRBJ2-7	CASSSRDSSYEQYF	TGCGCCAGCAGCTCCCGGGACAGCTCCTACGAGCAGTACTTC
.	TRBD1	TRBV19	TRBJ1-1	CASSIGGRDRATEAFF	TGTGCCAGTAGTATCGGGGGCCGGGACAGGGCCACTGAAGCTTTCTTT
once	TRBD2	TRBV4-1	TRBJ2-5	CASSHLPRGGKETQYF	TGCGCCAGCAGCCATCTCCCCCGGGGAGGGAAAGAGACCCAGTACTTC